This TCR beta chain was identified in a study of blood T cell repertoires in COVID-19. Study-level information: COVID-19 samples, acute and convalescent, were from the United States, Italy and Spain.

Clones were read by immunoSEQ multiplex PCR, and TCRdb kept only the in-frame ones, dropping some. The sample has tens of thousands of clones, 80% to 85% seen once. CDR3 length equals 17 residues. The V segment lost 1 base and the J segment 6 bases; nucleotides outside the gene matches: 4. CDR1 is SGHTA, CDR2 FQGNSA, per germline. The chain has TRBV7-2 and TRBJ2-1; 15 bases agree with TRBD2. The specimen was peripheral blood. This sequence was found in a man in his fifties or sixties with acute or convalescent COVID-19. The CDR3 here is CASSLEGTSGRRNEQFF. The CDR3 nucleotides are TGTGCCAGCAGCTTAGAAGGGACTAGCGGGAGGCGCAATGAGCAGTTCTTC.